This record covers a single T cell receptor beta chain. This record belongs to a study of blood T cells in healthy people across ages. CDR3 length: 15 amino acids. CDR1 is KGHDR, CDR2 SFDVKD, per germline. A sample-barcoded 5' primer and a J-beta primer mix were used in a second PCR of roughly 7 to 12 cycles. The template-switch adaptor, which had 12 random nucleotides, put a tag on each cDNA molecule. Per-sample output comprised a minimum of 3 million paired-end reads containing CDR3. TCRdb reprocessed the 5' RACE reads with MiXCR, giving one entry per CDR3 protein. The sample shows fewer than 1.5 million distinct CDR3 sequences, approximately 42% of them seen only once.

The chain is built from TRBV24-1 and TRBJ2-7; TRBD1 matches 9 bases. The DNA end favors TRBJ2-5, so the J call may be wrong. The sequenced sample was blood. This TCR was recovered from a woman between 18 and 29 years old in good health. CDR3 DNA: TGTGCCACCAGCGAAGGGACAGGGAGGTCGGAGACCCAGTACTTC. Translated: CATSEGTGRSETQYF.